One and the same sample provided the 2 T cell receptor beta chains below, sequenced in a study of cytomegalovirus exposure and HLA in healthy donors. Vbeta (60) and Jbeta (13) primers were used in the PCR. Measured with immunoSEQ multiplex PCR; TCRdb has only the in-frame clones, and not every one. The table lists approximately 220,000 clones, 75% to 80% of them singletons, with around 1.8% in the top ten. Sequencing was done on a sample of PBMCs. All receptors come from a man between 18 and 29 years old in good health and CMV-seronegative.

J is TRBJ1-3 and V is TRBV7-3; D remains unclear. This CDR3 region has 14 residues. Looked up from germline, CDR1 is SGHTA and CDR2 is FQGTGA. V was pared by 5 bases and J by 0 bases, with 8 bases between. CDR3 in amino acids: CASSPGSSGNTIYF. The CDR3 bases are TGTGCCAGCAGCCCCGGGAGCTCTGGAAACACCATATATTTT.

This clone came up a few times. The chain has TRBV6-5 and TRBJ1-5; D unclear. The germline CDR1 and CDR2 sequences are MNHEY and SVGAGI. Trimming shortened V by 7 bases and J by 0 bases, and 7 bases separated the two germline ends. The CDR3 runs to 13 residues. Written as DNA, the CDR3 is TGTGCCAGCATGAGGGATAGCAATCAGCCCCAGCATTTT. It is translated as CASMRDSNQPQHF.